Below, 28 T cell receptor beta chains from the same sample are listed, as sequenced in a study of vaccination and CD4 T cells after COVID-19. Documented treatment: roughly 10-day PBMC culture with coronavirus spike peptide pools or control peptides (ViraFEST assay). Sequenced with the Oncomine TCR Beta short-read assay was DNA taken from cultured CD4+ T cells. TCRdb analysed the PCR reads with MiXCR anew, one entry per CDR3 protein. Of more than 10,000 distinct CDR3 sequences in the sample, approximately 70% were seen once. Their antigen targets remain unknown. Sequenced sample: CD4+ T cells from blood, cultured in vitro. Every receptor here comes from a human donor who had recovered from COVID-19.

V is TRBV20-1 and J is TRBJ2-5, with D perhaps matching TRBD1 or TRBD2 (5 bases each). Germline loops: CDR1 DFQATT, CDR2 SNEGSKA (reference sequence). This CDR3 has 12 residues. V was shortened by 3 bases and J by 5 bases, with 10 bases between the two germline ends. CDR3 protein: CSARVGRETQYF. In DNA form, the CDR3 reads TGCAGTGCTAGGGTGGGACGGGAGACCCAGTACTTC.

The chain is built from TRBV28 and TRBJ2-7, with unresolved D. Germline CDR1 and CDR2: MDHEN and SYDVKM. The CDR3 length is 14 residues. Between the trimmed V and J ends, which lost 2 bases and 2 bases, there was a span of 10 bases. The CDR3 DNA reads TGTGCCAGCAGTTTAGCGGTTCCCGCCTACGAGCAGTACTTC. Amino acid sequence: CASSLAVPAYEQYF.

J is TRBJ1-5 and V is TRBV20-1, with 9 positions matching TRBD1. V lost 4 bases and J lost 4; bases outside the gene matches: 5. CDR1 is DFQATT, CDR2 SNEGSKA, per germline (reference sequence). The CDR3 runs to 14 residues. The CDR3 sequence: CSATTGGGNQPQHF. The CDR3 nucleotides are TGCAGTGCTACGACAGGGGGTGGAAATCAGCCCCAGCATTTT.

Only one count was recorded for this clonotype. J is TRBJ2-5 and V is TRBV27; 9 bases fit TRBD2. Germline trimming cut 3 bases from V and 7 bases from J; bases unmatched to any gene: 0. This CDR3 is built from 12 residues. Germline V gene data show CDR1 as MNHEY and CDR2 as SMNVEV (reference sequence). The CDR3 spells CASSLTSGTQYF. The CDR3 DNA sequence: TGTGCCAGCAGTTTGACTAGCGGGACCCAGTACTTC.

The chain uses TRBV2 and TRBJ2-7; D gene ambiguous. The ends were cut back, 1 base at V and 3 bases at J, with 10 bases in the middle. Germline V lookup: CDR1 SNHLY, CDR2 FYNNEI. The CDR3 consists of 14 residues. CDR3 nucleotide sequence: TGTGCCAGCAGTGAAGTTTTCCAGCACTACGAGCAGTACTTC. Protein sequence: CASSEVFQHYEQYF. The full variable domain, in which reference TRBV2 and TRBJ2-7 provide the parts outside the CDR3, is EPEVTQTPSHQVTQMGQEVILRCVPISNHLYFYWYRQILGQKVEFLVSFYNNEISEKSEIFDDQFSVERPDGSNFTLKIRSTKLEDSAMYFCASSEVFQHYEQYFGPGTRLTVT.

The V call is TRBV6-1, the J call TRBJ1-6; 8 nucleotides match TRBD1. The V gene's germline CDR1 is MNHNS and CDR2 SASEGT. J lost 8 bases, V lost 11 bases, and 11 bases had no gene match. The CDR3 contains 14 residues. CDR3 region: CAGGYTGGYSPLHF. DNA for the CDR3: TGTGCCGGAGGGTACACAGGGGGGTATTCACCCCTCCACTTT.

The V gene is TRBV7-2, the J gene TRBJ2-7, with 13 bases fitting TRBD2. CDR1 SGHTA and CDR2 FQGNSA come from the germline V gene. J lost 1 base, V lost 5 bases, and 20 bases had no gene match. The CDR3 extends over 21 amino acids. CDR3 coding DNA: TGTGCCAGCAGCCCAGCTAACGACCGGACTAGCGGGAGTGGGTTTTCCTACGAGCAGTACTTC. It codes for CASSPANDRTSGSGFSYEQYF. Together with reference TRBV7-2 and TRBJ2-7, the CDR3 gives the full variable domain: GAGVSQSPSNKVTEKGKDVELRCDPISGHTALYWYRQSLGQGLEFLIYFQGNSAPDKSGLPSDRFSAERTGGSVSTLTIQRTQQEDSAVYLCASSPANDRTSGSGFSYEQYFGPGTRLTVT.

CDR3 DNA: TGTGCCAGCAGCCTCACAGGGGCAAATCAGCCCCAGCATTTT. Translation gives CASSLTGANQPQHF. This rearrangement joins TRBV28 to TRBJ1-5; the match to TRBD1 covers 7 bases. The junction had 6 bases not matched to a gene; V was cut back by 6 bases and J by 4 bases. The V gene's germline CDR1 is MDHEN and CDR2 SYDVKM. The CDR3 runs to 14 residues.

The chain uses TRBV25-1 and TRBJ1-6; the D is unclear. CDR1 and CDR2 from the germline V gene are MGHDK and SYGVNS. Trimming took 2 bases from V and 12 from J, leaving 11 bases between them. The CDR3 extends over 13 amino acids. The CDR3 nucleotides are TGTGCCAGCAGTGAAAAGCCGTCTAGACCCCTCCACTTT. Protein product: CASSEKPSRPLHF. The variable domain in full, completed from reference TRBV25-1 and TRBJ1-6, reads EADIYQTPRYLVIGTGKKITLECSQTMGHDKMYWYQQDPGMELHLIHYSYGVNSTEKGDLSSESTVSRIRTEHFPLTLESARPSHTSQYLCASSEKPSRPLHFGNGTRLTVT.

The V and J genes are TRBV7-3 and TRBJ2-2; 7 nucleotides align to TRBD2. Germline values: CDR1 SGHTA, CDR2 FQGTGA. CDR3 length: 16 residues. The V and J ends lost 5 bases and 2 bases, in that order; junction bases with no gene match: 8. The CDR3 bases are TGTGCCAGCAGCACACTAGCGCGGGGAAACACCGGGGAGCTGTTTTTT. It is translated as CASSTLARGNTGELFF. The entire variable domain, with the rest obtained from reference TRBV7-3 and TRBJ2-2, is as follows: GAGVSQTPSNKVTEKGKYVELRCDPISGHTALYWYRQSLGQGPEFLIYFQGTGAADDSGLPNDRFFAVRPEGSVSTLKIQRTERGDSAVYLCASSTLARGNTGELFFGEGSRLTVL.

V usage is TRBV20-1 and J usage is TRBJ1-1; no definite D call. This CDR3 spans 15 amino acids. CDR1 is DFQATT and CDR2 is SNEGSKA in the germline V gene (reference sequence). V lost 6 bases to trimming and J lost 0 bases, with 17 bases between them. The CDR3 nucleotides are TGCAGTGCCCCCGGACGGTTAAGAATGAACACTGAAGCTTTCTTT. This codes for CSAPGRLRMNTEAFF.

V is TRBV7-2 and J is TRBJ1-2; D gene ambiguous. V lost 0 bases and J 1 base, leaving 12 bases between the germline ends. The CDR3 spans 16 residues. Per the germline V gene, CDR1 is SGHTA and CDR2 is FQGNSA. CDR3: CASSLASSRNNYGYTF. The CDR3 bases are TGTGCCAGCAGCTTAGCGTCCAGCCGAAATAACTATGGCTACACCTTC.

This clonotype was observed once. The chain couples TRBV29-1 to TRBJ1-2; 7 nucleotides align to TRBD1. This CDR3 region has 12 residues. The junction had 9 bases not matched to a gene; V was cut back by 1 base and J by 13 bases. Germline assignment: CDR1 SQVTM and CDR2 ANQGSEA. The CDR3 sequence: CSVEGTGHRPTF. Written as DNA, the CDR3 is TGCAGCGTTGAAGGGACAGGCCATAGGCCCACCTTC.

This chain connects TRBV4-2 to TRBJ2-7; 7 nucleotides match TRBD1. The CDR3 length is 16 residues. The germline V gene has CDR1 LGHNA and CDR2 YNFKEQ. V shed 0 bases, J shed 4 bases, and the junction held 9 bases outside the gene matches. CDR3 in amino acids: CASSQDFRGSGYEQYF. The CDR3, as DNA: TGTGCCAGCAGCCAAGATTTCAGGGGGAGTGGGTACGAGCAGTACTTC.

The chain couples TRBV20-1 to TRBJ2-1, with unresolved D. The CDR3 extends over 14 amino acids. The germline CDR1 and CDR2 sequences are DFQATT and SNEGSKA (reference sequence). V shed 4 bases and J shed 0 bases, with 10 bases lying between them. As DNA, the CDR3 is TGCAGTGCTACTTACCCGAGCTCCTACAATGAGCAGTTCTTC. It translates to CSATYPSSYNEQFF.

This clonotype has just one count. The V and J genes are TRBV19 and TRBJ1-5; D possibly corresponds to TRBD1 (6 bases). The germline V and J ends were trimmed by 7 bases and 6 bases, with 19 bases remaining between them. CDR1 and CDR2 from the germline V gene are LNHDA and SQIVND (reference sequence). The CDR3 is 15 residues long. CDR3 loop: CASKEGGYLSQPQHF. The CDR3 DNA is TGTGCCAGTAAGGAGGGGGGATATCTTTCTCAGCCCCAGCATTTT. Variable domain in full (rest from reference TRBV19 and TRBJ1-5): DGGITQSPKYLFRKEGQNVTLSCEQNLNHDAMYWYRQDPGQGLRLIYYSQIVNDFQKGDIAEGYSVSREKKESFPLTVTSAQKNPTAFYLCASKEGGYLSQPQHFGDGTRLSIL.

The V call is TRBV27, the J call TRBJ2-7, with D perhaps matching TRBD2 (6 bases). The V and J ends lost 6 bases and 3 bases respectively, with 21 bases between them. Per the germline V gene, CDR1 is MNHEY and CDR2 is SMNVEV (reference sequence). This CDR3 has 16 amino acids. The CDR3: CASSLEGRPEVYEQYF. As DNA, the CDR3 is TGTGCCAGCAGCCTGGAGGGGCGCCCGGAGGTCTACGAGCAGTACTTC.

CDR3 coding DNA: TGTGCCAGCAGCTTAGACAGGGGAGTCGGCGTCCTGACTTTC. Translation: CASSLDRGVGVLTF. The chain links TRBV7-8 to TRBJ2-6; TRBD1 matches at 7 bases. Unmatched junction bases numbered 6, after V lost 1 base and J lost 12 bases. Germline assignment: CDR1 SGHVS and CDR2 FQNEAQ. The CDR3 covers 14 residues.

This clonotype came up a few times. The CDR3 reads CSARWGAPSEQYF. The CDR3 DNA reads TGCAGTGCTAGATGGGGGGCGCCTAGCGAGCAGTACTTC. This rearrangement joins TRBV20-1 to TRBJ2-7, with D perhaps TRBD1 or TRBD2 (6 bases each). The CDR3 has 13 amino acids. The V end was cut by 2 bases, the J end by 6 bases, with 14 bases between. Germline assignment: CDR1 DFQATT and CDR2 SNEGSKA (reference sequence).

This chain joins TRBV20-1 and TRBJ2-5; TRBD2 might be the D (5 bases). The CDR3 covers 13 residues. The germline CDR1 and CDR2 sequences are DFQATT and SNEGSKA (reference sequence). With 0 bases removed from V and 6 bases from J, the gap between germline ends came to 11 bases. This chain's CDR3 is CSARDSGWQTQYF. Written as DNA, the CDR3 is TGCAGTGCTAGAGATTCGGGGTGGCAGACCCAGTACTTC.

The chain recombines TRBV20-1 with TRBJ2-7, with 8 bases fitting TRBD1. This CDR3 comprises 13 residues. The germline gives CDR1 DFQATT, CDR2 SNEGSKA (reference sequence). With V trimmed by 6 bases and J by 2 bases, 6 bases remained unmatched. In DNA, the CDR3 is TGCAGTGCCACGCGGGACAGGACCTACGAGCAGTACTTC. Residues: CSATRDRTYEQYF.

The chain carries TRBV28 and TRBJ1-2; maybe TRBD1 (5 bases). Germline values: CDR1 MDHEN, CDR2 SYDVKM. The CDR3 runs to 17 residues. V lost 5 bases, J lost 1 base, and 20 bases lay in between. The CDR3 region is CASSGGRSHEFNYGYTF. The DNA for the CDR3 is TGTGCCAGCAGTGGGGGTAGGAGCCATGAATTTAACTATGGCTACACCTTC.

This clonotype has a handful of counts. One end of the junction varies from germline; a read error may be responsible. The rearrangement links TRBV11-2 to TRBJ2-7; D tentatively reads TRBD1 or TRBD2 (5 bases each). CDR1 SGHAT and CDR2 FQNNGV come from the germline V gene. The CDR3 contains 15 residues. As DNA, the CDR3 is TGTGCCAGCAGCGTAGAGGGGTCGAGGTTCTACGAGCAGTACTTC. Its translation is CASSVEGSRFYEQYF.

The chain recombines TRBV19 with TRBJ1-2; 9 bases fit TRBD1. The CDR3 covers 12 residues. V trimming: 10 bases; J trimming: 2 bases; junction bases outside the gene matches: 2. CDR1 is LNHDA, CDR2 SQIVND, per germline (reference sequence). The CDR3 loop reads CATGQGNYGYTF. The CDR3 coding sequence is TGTGCCACTGGACAGGGGAACTATGGCTACACCTTC.

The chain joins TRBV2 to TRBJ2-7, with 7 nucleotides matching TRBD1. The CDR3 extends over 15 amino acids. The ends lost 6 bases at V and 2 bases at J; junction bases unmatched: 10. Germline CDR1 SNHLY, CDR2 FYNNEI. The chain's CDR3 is CASRGAGGSAYEQYF. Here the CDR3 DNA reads TGTGCCAGCAGGGGAGCAGGGGGTTCAGCCTACGAGCAGTACTTC.

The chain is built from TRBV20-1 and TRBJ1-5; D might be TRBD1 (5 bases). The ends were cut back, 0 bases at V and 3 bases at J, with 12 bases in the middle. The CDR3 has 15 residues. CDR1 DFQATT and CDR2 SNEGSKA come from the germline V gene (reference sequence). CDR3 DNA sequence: TGCAGTGCTAGAGACCTCGGGGGGATCAATCAGCCCCAGCATTTT. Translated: CSARDLGGINQPQHF.

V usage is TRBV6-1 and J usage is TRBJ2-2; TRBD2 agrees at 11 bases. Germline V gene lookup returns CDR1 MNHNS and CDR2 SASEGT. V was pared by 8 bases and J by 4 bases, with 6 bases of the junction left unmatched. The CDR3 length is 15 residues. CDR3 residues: CASGTGTSGTGELFF. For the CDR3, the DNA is TGTGCCAGCGGAACCGGGACTAGCGGCACCGGGGAGCTGTTTTTT.

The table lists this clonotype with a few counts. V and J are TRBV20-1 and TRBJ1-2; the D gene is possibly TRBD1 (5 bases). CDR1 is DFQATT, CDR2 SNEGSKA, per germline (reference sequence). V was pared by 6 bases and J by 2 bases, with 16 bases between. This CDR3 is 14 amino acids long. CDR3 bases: TGCAGTGCGCCGGATGCGGGGCGCAACTATGGCTACACCTTC. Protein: CSAPDAGRNYGYTF.